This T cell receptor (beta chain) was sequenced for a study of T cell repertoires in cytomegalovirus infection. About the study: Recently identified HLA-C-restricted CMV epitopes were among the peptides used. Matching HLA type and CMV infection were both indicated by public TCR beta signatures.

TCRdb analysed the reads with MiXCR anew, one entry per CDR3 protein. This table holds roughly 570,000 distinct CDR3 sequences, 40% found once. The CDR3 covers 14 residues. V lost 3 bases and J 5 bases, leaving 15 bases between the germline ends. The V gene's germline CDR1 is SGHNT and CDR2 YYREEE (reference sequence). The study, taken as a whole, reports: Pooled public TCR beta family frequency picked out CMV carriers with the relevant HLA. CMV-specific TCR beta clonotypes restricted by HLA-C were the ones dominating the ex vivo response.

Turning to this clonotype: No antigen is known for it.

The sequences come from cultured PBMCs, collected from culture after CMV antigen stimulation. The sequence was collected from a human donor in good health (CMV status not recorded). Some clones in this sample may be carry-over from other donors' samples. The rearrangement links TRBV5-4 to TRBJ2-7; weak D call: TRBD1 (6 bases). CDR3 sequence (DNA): TGTGCCAGCAGCTCAAAATTACAGGGAGACGAGCAGTACTTC. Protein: CASSSKLQGDEQYF. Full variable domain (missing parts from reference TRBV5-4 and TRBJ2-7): ETGVTQSPTHLIKTRGQQVTLRCSSQSGHNTVSWYQQALGQGPQFIFQYYREEENGRGNFPPRFSGLQFPNYSSELNVNALELDDSALYLCASSSKLQGDEQYFGPGTRLTVT.